Here is one T cell receptor beta chain with its context. TCRdb's copy holds only in-frame clones and misses some; the assay was immunoSEQ multiplex PCR. The sample lists around 60,000 clones, around 90% occurring once. V lost 2 bases and J 3 bases, leaving 10 bases between the germline ends. Germline V CDR1 and CDR2: LGHNA, YNFKEQ. The CDR3 is 14 residues long. The sample comes from a study of blood T cell repertoires in COVID-19. As for the study in general: Sites in the United States, Italy and Spain provided acute and convalescent COVID-19 samples.

This TCR derives from a man aged 50 to 59 with active COVID-19. The chain employs TRBV4-2 and TRBJ2-5; a possible D gene is TRBD2 (5 bases). The specimen was peripheral blood. This CDR3 is CASSQPGNKETQYF. The CDR3 nucleotides read TGTGCCAGCAGCCAACCCGGGAATAAAGAGACCCAGTACTTC.